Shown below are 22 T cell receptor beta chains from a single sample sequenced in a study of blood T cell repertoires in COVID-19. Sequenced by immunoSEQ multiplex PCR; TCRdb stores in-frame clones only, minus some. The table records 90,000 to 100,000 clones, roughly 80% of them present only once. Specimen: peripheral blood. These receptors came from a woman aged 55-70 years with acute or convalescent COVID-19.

As DNA, the CDR3 is TGTGCCAGCAACCGAAACCAGGGGTTTGGCTACACCTTC. Its protein product is CASNRNQGFGYTF. This chain links TRBV6-5 with TRBJ1-2, with D possibly TRBD1 on 6 matching bases. The CDR3 runs 13 residues. Germline V gives CDR1 MNHEY, CDR2 SVGAGI. V was cut by 7 bases and J by 7 bases, with 16 bases left in between.

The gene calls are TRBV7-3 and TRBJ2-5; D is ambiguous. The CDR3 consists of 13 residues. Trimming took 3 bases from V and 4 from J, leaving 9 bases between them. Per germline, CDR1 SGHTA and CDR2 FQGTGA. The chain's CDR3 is CASSFGPPETQYF. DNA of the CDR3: TGTGCCAGCAGCTTTGGGCCACCAGAGACCCAGTACTTC.

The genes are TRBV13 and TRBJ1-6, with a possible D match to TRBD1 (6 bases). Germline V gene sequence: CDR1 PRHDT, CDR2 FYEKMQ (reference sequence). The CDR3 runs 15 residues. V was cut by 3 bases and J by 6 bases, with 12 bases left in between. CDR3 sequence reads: CASSFRGGSNSPLHF. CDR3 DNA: TGTGCCAGCAGCTTTAGAGGGGGTAGTAATTCACCCCTCCACTTT.

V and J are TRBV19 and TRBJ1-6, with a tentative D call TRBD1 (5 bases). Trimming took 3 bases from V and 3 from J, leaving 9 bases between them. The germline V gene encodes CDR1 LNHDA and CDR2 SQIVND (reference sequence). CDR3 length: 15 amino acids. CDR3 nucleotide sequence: TGTGCCAGTAGTATTTCGGGGGGCTATAATTCACCCCTCCACTTT. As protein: CASSISGGYNSPLHF.

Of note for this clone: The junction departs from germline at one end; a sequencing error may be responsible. The CDR3 DNA reads as TGTGCCAGCAGCTTACCCGGGACAGGGATTCAAGGGACCCAGTACTTC. As protein: CASSLPGTGIQGTQYF. This chain links TRBV11-2 with TRBJ2-5, with 9 bases lining up with TRBD1. CDR1 is SGHAT and CDR2 is FQNNGV in the germline V gene. This CDR3 comprises 16 residues. The entire variable domain, with the rest obtained from reference TRBV11-2 and TRBJ2-5, is as follows: EAGVAQSPRYKIIEKRQSVAFWCNPISGHATLYWYQQILGQGPKLLIQFQNNGVVDDSQLPKDRFSAERLKGVDSTLKIQPAKLEDSAVYLCASSLPGTGIQGTQYFGPGTRLLVL.

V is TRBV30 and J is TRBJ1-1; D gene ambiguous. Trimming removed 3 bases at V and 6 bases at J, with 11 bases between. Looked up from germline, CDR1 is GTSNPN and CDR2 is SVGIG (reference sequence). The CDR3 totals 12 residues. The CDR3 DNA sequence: TGTGCCTGGAGGGACTTCGAGCCTGAAGCTTTCTTT. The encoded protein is CAWRDFEPEAFF.

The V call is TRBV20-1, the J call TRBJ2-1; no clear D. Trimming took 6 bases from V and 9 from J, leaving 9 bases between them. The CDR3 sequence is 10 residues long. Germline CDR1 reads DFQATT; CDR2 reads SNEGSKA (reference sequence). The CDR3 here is CSARAFEQFF. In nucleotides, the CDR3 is TGCAGTGCGCGAGCGTTTGAGCAGTTCTTC.

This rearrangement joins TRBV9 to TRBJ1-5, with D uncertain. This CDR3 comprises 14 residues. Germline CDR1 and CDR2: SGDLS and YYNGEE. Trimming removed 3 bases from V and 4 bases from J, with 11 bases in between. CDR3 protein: CASSAQDGNQPQHF. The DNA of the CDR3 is TGTGCCAGCAGCGCCCAAGACGGGAATCAGCCCCAGCATTTT.

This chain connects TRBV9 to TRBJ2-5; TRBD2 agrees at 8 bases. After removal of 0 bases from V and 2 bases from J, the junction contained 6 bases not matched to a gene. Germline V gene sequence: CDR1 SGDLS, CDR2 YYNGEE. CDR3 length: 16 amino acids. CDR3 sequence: CASSVASGGGQETQYF. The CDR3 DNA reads TGTGCCAGCAGCGTAGCTTCCGGCGGGGGGCAAGAGACCCAGTACTTC.

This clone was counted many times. CDR3 residues: CASSFGEVNTEAFF. The CDR3, as DNA: TGCGCCAGCAGCTTCGGGGAGGTGAACACTGAAGCTTTCTTT. J is TRBJ1-1 and V is TRBV5-1, with no clear D. The CDR3 totals 14 residues. Trimming cost V 2 bases and J 0 bases, with 8 bases left between them. Germline V CDR1 and CDR2: SGHRS, YFSETQ. Drawing the rest from reference TRBV5-1 and TRBJ1-1, the complete variable domain is KAGVTQTPRYLIKTRGQQVTLSCSPISGHRSVSWYQQTPGQGLQFLFEYFSETQRNKGNFPGRFSGRQFSNSRSEMNVSTLELGDSALYLCASSFGEVNTEAFFGQGTRLTVV.

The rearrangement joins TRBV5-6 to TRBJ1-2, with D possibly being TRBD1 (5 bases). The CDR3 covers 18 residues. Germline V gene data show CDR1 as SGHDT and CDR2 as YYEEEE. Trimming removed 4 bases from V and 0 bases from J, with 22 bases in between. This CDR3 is CASSPQGRVGSANYGYTF. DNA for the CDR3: TGTGCCAGCAGCCCCCAGGGAAGGGTGGGATCCGCTAACTATGGCTACACCTTC.

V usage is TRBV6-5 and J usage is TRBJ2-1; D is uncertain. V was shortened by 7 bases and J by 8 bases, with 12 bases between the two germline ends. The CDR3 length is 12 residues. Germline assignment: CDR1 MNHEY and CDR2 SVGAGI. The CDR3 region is CASTQVVYEQFF. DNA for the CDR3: TGTGCCAGCACCCAGGTGGTTTATGAGCAGTTCTTC.

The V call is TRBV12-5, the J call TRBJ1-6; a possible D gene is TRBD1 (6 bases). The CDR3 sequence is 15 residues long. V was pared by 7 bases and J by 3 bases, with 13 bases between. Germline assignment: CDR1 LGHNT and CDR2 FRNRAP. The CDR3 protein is CASAPDSRYNSPLHF. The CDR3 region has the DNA TGTGCTAGTGCTCCGGACAGCCGCTATAATTCACCCCTCCACTTT. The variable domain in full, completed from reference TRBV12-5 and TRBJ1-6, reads DARVTQTPRHKVTEMGQEVTMRCQPILGHNTVFWYRQTMMQGLELLAYFRNRAPLDDSGMPKDRFSAEMPDATLATLKIQPSEPRDSAVYFCASAPDSRYNSPLHFGNGTRLTVT.

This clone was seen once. As DNA, the CDR3 is TGTGCCTGGATTTGGGGGGAAAAACATGGCTACACCTTC. Protein product: CAWIWGEKHGYTF. The chain has TRBV30 and TRBJ1-2; D is possibly TRBD1 (5 bases). The germline V gene has CDR1 GTSNPN and CDR2 SVGIG (reference sequence). CDR3 length: 13 amino acids. Trimming took 4 bases from V and 6 from J, leaving 15 bases between them.

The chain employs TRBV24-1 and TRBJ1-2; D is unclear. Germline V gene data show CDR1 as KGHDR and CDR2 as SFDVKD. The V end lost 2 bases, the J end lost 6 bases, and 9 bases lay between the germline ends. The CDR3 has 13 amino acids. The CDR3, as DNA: TGTGCCACCAGTGATTCGAGACGGGATGGCTACACCTTC. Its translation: CATSDSRRDGYTF.

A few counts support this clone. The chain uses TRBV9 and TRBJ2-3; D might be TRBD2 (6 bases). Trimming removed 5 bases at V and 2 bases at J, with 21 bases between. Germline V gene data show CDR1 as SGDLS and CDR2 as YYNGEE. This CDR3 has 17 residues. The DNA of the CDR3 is TGTGCCAGCAGGTTAACTATGGGACTGATGTTCACAGATACGCAGTATTTT. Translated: CASRLTMGLMFTDTQYF.

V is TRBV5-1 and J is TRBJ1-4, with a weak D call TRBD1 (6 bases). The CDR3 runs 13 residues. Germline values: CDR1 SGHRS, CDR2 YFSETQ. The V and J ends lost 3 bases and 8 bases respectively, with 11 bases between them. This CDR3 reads CASSSMDREKLFF. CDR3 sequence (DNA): TGCGCCAGCAGCTCGATGGACAGAGAAAAACTGTTTTTT.

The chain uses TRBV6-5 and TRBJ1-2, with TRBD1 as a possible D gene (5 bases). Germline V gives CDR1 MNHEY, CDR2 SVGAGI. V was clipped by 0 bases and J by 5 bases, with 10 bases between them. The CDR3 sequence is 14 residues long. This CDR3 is CASSYSPGTYGYTF. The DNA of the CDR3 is TGTGCCAGCAGTTACTCGCCAGGGACTTATGGCTACACCTTC.

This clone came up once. The DNA of the CDR3 is TGTGCCAAAATGGGAGGAATTGGGGACACTGAAGCTTTCTTT. Encoded protein: CAKMGGIGDTEAFF. The rearrangement joins TRBV2 to TRBJ1-1; D gene unclear. This CDR3 is 14 amino acids long. Germline CDR1 reads SNHLY; CDR2 reads FYNNEI. The V end lost 10 bases, the J end lost 3 bases, and 18 bases lay between the germline ends.

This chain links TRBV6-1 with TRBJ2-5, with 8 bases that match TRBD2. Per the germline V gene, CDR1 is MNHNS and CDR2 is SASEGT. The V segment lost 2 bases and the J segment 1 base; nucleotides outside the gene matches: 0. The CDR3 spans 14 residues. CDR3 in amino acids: CASSERGGQETQYF. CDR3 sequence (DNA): TGTGCCAGCAGTGAACGGGGGGGCCAAGAGACCCAGTACTTC.

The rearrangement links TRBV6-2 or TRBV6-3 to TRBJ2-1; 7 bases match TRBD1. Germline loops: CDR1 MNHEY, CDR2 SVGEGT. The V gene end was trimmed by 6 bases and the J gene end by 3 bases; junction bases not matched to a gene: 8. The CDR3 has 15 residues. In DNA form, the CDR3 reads TGTGCCAGCAGCCAGGCAGGGGGAGTCTACAATGAGCAGTTCTTC. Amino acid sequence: CASSQAGGVYNEQFF.

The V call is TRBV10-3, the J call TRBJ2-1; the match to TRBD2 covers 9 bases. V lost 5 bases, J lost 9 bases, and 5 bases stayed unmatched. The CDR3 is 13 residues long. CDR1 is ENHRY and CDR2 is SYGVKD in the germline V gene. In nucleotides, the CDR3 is TGTGCCATCAGTAGCGGGGGGAATCGTGAGCAGTTCTTC. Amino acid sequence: CAISSGGNREQFF.